These T cell receptor beta chains were read from a single sample in a study of CD8 T cells in ankylosing spondylitis. TCRdb processed the 5' RACE reads anew with MiXCR; each CDR3 protein has one entry. Among roughly 130,000 distinct CDR3 sequences listed, about 6.4% were seen once. The sample consisted of blood, either unsorted or a sorted T cell fraction (not recorded which). These receptors originate from a male donor with ankylosing spondylitis or in good health (not recorded which). CDR3s include the opening cysteine and the closing phenylalanine or tryptophan. Each record gives: V gene, clone size, D gene, J gene, CDR3 DNA, CDR3 protein. The D gene is left open where the match is weak. Clone size is stated in some rows and not others, as once, few, many or a class when expanded.

TRBV5-1	many	-	TRBJ1-1	TGCGCCAGCAGAAGTGAGCAGGGCCTTGAAGCTTTCTTT	CASRSEQGLEAFF
TRBV5-1	many	TRBD2	TRBJ2-1	TGCGCCAGCAGCCCCCTTAGCGGGGGGTTCTACAATGAGCAGTTCTTC	CASSPLSGGFYNEQFF
TRBV20-1	-	TRBD2	TRBJ2-3	TGCAGTGCTAGAGGGATAGCGGGGGTATATACGCAGTATTTT	CSARGIAGVYTQYF
TRBV3-1	many	TRBD1	TRBJ1-4	TGTGCCAGCAGCCGGTTGACAGGGGGCGAAGAAAAACTGTTTTTT	CASSRLTGGEEKLFF
TRBV5-1	-	TRBD1	TRBJ2-1	TGCGCCAGCAGTTACGACAGGGGCTCCTACAATGAGCAGTTCTTC	CASSYDRGSYNEQFF
TRBV20-1	many	-	TRBJ2-7	TGCAGTGCTAGAGGGGGGTCCTACGAGCAGTACTTC	CSARGGSYEQYF
TRBV2	many	-	TRBJ2-3	TGTGCCAGCAGGGACGGACGGAGCACAGATACGCAGTATTTT	CASRDGRSTDTQYF
TRBV12-3/TRBV12-4	many	TRBD1	TRBJ2-7	TGTGCCAGCACGACGTCGACAGGGCGAGAGCAGTACTTC	CASTTSTGREQYF
TRBV15	many	-	TRBJ1-5	TGTGCCACCAGCAGAGAGATCGTTAGCAATCAGCCCCAGCATTTT	CATSREIVSNQPQHF
TRBV27	once	-	TRBJ2-1	TGTGCCAGCAGTTTGGGCTACAATGAGCAGTTCTTC	CASSLGYNEQFF
TRBV10-2	-	-	TRBJ2-1	TGCGCCAGCATCAGGGGCTCCCCTTACAATGAGCAGTTCTTC	CASIRGSPYNEQFF
TRBV12-3/TRBV12-4	few	-	TRBJ2-6	TGTGCCTTCAGTTTACTTAGGGCGACCGAACTCTCTGGGGCCAACGTCCTGACTTTC	CAFSLLRATELSGANVLTF
TRBV5-1	-	TRBD2	TRBJ2-5	TGCGCCAGCAGCGGGACTAGCGGGAGCCTGGAGACCCAGTACTTC	CASSGTSGSLETQYF
TRBV7-9	-	-	TRBJ1-5	TGTGCCAGCAGAGTAGAGAATCAGCCCCAGCATTTT	CASRVENQPQHF
TRBV7-9	many	TRBD2	TRBJ2-1	TGTGCCAGCAGCTTAGGGGCGGGAGCCTCCTACAATGAGCAGTTCTTC	CASSLGAGASYNEQFF
TRBV12-3/TRBV12-4	many	-	TRBJ1-1	TGTGCCAGCAGTTTAAGCGCATCGAACACTGAAGCTTTCTTT	CASSLSASNTEAFF
TRBV24-1	many	-	TRBJ2-7	TGTGCCACCAGTCCCCCCTCCGGGACCTACGAGCAGTACTTC	CATSPPSGTYEQYF
TRBV28	-	-	TRBJ1-1	TGTGCCAGCAGTTTGGCCCTTAGGAACATTGAAGCTTTCTTT	CASSLALRNIEAFF
TRBV12-3/TRBV12-4	many	-	TRBJ2-2	TGTGCCAGCAGTGACCGGACAGAGTTTTACACCGGGGAGCTGTTTTTT	CASSDRTEFYTGELFF
TRBV5-1	many	TRBD1	TRBJ2-2	TGCGCCAGCAGCTTAGAATCCGGGACAGGACTCACCGGGGAGCTGTTTTTT	CASSLESGTGLTGELFF
TRBV7-9	many	-	TRBJ1-4	TGTGCCAGCAGCACCGGGCGGGGTTCGGATGAAAAACTGTTTTTT	CASSTGRGSDEKLFF
TRBV6-1	many	-	TRBJ2-3	TGTGCTCTTGAGGATAGAAACACAGATACGCAGTATTTT	CALEDRNTDTQYF
TRBV7-3	many	-	TRBJ2-3	TGTGCCAGCAGCTTAGATCGGGATAGCACAGATACGCAGTATTTT	CASSLDRDSTDTQYF
TRBV6-5	many	-	TRBJ2-5	TGTGCCAGCAGTAACTTAGGGGCTCAAGAGACCCAGTACTTC	CASSNLGAQETQYF
TRBV29-1	many	-	TRBJ2-7	TGCAGCGTTGGGCAGTACGAGCAGTACTTC	CSVGQYEQYF
TRBV7-6	many	TRBD2	TRBJ2-1	TGTGCCAGCAGCTTAGATGAGCGGACTAGCGGCGTCGGTGAGCAGTTCTTC	CASSLDERTSGVGEQFF
TRBV7-3	many	TRBD1	TRBJ2-1	TGTGCCAGCAGCACCGGGACAGGGGGCATCAATGAGCAGTTCTTC	CASSTGTGGINEQFF
TRBV7-8	many	-	TRBJ2-1	TGTGCCAGCAGCTGGACGAACAGGGATTTGTACAATGAGCAGTTCTTC	CASSWTNRDLYNEQFF
TRBV7-9	-	TRBD2	TRBJ2-3	TGTGCCAGCAGCTCAACACTAGCGGGGGGCCCGGGGAGGCAGTATTTT	CASSSTLAGGPGRQYF
TRBV5-1	-	-	TRBJ2-1	TGCGCCAGCAGCTTGACCAGGGTTGGGGATGAGCAGTTCTTC	CASSLTRVGDEQFF
TRBV20-1	many	TRBD2	TRBJ2-2	TGCAGTGCTAGTAGACTAGCGGGAGTCTTAGGGGAGCTGTTTTTT	CSASRLAGVLGELFF
TRBV20-1	many	TRBD2	TRBJ2-1	TGCAGTGCTTACCCGGGACTAGCGGGACGTGAGCAGTTCTTC	CSAYPGLAGREQFF
TRBV7-2	many	-	TRBJ1-2	TGTGCCAGCAGCTTAAGTATGACAGCATATTATGGCTACACCTTC	CASSLSMTAYYGYTF
TRBV3-1	many	-	TRBJ1-2	TGTGCCAGCAGCCAAGGAAGTCCCAGGGAGTTGGGTGGCTACACCTTC	CASSQGSPRELGGYTF
TRBV3-1	many	-	TRBJ2-2	TGTGCCAGCACTCATGGCCGGGGTTCCCGGGAGCTGTTTTTT	CASTHGRGSRELFF
TRBV7-2	many	-	TRBJ2-7	TGTGCCAGCAGCTCGGTAACTAGTCCTGCGTACTTC	CASSSVTSPAYF
TRBV7-3	few	-	TRBJ2-5	TGTGCCAGCAGCTTCCCAGGGTCGAAGACCCAGTACTTC	CASSFPGSKTQYF
TRBV20-1	many	TRBD2	TRBJ2-7	TGCAGTGCTGTAGATGGGACTACCCACGAGCAGTACTTC	CSAVDGTTHEQYF
TRBV12-3/TRBV12-4	many	TRBD2	TRBJ2-1	TGTGCCAGCAGGATCACTAGCGGCTACAATGAGCAGTTCTTC	CASRITSGYNEQFF
TRBV5-6	many	-	TRBJ2-7	TGTGCCAGCAGCTTGAGCGGTCGGGCTAGACCCTACGAGCAGTACTTC	CASSLSGRARPYEQYF
TRBV14	-	-	TRBJ2-2	TGTGCCAGCAGCCAAGGAACCGGGGAGCTGTTTTTT	CASSQGTGELFF
TRBV20-1	many	-	TRBJ2-7	TGCAGTGCTAGTTGGGCCCGGGACGAGCAGTACTTC	CSASWARDEQYF
TRBV20-1	many	-	TRBJ2-3	TGCAGTGCTAGAGATGAGAGGGGATACCTACCCTTGGATACGCAGTATTTT	CSARDERGYLPLDTQYF
TRBV6-2/TRBV6-3	many	-	TRBJ2-3	TGTGCCAGCAGCCACGGACCCACCACAGATACGCAGTATTTT	CASSHGPTTDTQYF
TRBV25-1	many	TRBD2	TRBJ2-7	TGTGCCAGCAGTGCTGGGGGGGGGTACGAGCAGTACTTC	CASSAGGGYEQYF
TRBV20-1	many	-	TRBJ1-2	TGCAGTGCTAGGGCCGGCCCTAGGGGTGGAGACACCTTC	CSARAGPRGGDTF
TRBV20-1	many	TRBD2	TRBJ2-3	TGCAGTGCAACCCTCTTCCGGACTAGTGGTAGAACACACACAGATACGCAGTATTTT	CSATLFRTSGRTHTDTQYF